Presented here are 13 T cell receptor beta chains from one specimen sequenced in a study of blood T cells in healthy people across ages. Using a J-beta primer mix together with a sample-barcoded 5' primer, a second PCR was run for about 6 to 11 cycles. TCRdb analysed the 5' RACE reads with MiXCR anew, one entry per CDR3 protein. Seen here are over a million distinct CDR3 sequences, approximately 38% observed once, and the top ten hold approximately 7.9%. The sequenced sample was blood. All receptors come from a woman aged 18-35 years in good health.

The gene calls are TRBV28 and TRBJ2-7, with D possibly matching TRBD2 (7 bases). V shed 7 bases and J shed 0 bases, with 16 bases lying between them. The CDR3 is 15 amino acids. Germline CDR1 MDHEN, CDR2 SYDVKM. DNA of the CDR3: TGTGCCAGCACCGAGGGGGGGGACACCTCCTACGAGCAGTACTTC. This gives the protein CASTEGGDTSYEQYF.

This rearrangement joins TRBV12-3 or TRBV12-4 to TRBJ1-2; 7 bases are shared with TRBD1. The V gene end was trimmed by 5 bases and the J gene end by 4 bases; junction bases not matched to a gene: 7. This CDR3 contains 14 residues. The DNA of the CDR3 is TGTGCCAGCAGTCGAGACAGGGATTTCTATGGCTACACCTTC. Its translation is CASSRDRDFYGYTF.

This clonotype appeared once. The V call is TRBV12-5, the J call TRBJ1-5; possible D gene TRBD1, 5 bases. Germline CDR1 is LGHNT and CDR2 is FRNRAP. With 8 bases removed from V and 3 bases from J, the gap between germline ends came to 17 bases. The CDR3 is 15 amino acids. The CDR3 region has the DNA TGTGCTAGTAGAATCCAGGGAGGGGACAATCAGCCCCAGCATTTT. Translation gives CASRIQGGDNQPQHF.

The genes are TRBV7-6 and TRBJ2-2, with D perhaps TRBD2 (6 bases). V lost 7 bases and J 5 bases, leaving 20 bases between the germline ends. Germline V gives CDR1 SGHVS, CDR2 FNYEAQ. The CDR3 has 16 amino acids. Here the CDR3 DNA reads TGTGCCAGCATCGTATCGGCGGGAAGTGGGACCGGGGAGCTGTTTTTT. Protein sequence: CASIVSAGSGTGELFF.

This chain connects TRBV2 to TRBJ2-7, with TRBD1 matching 7 bases. V lost 4 bases and J lost 2; bases outside the gene matches: 5. The V gene's germline CDR1 is SNHLY and CDR2 FYNNEI. There are 14 residues in the CDR3. For the CDR3, the DNA is TGTGCCAGCAGTGCGAACAGGGGTCCCTACGAGCAGTACTTC. This encodes CASSANRGPYEQYF.

The V call is TRBV5-1, the J call TRBJ2-3; TRBD1 is a possible D gene (6 bases). CDR3 length: 13 residues. Per the germline V gene, CDR1 is SGHRS and CDR2 is YFSETQ. Trimming stripped 3 bases from V and 6 bases from J, with 11 bases between. The CDR3 spells CASSSDQGDTQYF. In DNA, the CDR3 is TGCGCCAGCAGCTCGGATCAGGGGGATACGCAGTATTTT.

The chain joins TRBV7-2 to TRBJ2-1; D is uncertain. CDR3 size: 16 residues. V was pared by 2 bases and J by 3 bases, with 14 bases between. Germline values: CDR1 SGHTA, CDR2 FQGNSA. The CDR3 sequence: CASSLRSKGIYNEQFF. The CDR3 DNA is TGTGCCAGCAGCTTAAGGTCTAAGGGAATCTACAATGAGCAGTTCTTC.

This clonotype was counted between two and nine times. The gene calls are TRBV20-1 and TRBJ2-7, with D perhaps matching TRBD2 (7 bases). The CDR3 contains 16 residues. V was clipped by 0 bases and J by 4 bases, with 19 bases between them. CDR1 DFQATT and CDR2 SNEGSKA come from the germline V gene (reference sequence). The CDR3 bases are TGCAGTGCTAGAGAAAGGGGCTGGGGGGGCGCGTACGAGCAGTACTTC. Translating it yields CSARERGWGGAYEQYF.

The genes are TRBV5-5 and TRBJ2-3; the match to TRBD2 covers 10 bases. This CDR3 is 17 amino acids long. The J segment lost 2 bases and the V segment lost 4 bases, leaving 10 bases of the junction unmatched. Germline V gene data show CDR1 as SGHKS and CDR2 as YYEKEE (reference sequence). The CDR3 loop reads CASSPNIAGGITDTQYF. In DNA, the CDR3 is TGTGCCAGCAGCCCTAATATAGCGGGGGGCATCACAGATACGCAGTATTTT. The variable domain in full, completed from reference TRBV5-5 and TRBJ2-3, reads DAGVTQSPTHLIKTRGQQVTLRCSPISGHKSVSWYQQVLGQGPQFIFQYYEKEERGRGNFPDRFSARQFPNYSSELNVNALLLGDSALYLCASSPNIAGGITDTQYFGPGTRLTVL.

This clonotype came up a few times. At one end the junction does not follow the germline gene, possibly because of a read error. The V and J genes are TRBV7-2 and TRBJ1-2; the match to TRBD1 covers 9 bases. The CDR3 consists of 16 residues. The germline CDR1 and CDR2 sequences are SGHTA and FQGNSA. CDR3 nucleotides: TGTGCTAGCAGCGCCAATCCGGGACAGGGTGCGTACGGCTACACCTTC. Amino acid sequence: CASSANPGQGAYGYTF.

To note about this clonotype: The junction does not match germline at one end; this may be a read error. The V gene is TRBV2, the J gene TRBJ2-6, with 7 positions matching TRBD2. Germline V lookup: CDR1 SNHLY, CDR2 FYNNEI. This CDR3 is built from 17 residues. CDR3 loop: CAGSSAGTISGANVLTF. For the CDR3, the DNA is TGTGCCGGCAGTTCAGCGGGGACCATCTCTGGGGCCAACGTCCTGACTTTC.

This clonotype has only one observation. One junction end does not reproduce the germline sequence, and a read error may be involved. This rearrangement joins TRBV20-1 to TRBJ2-1; TRBD2 aligns across 7 bases. CDR1 is DFQATT, CDR2 SNEGSKA, per germline (reference sequence). The CDR3 is made up of 15 amino acids. The CDR3 reads CSARGSSGTFNGQFF. In nucleotides, the CDR3 is TGCAGTGCTAGAGGAAGCAGCGGGACCTTCAATGGGCAGTTCTTC.

The chain uses TRBV5-5 and TRBJ2-1; D is possibly TRBD1 (6 bases). Germline-derived CDR1 and CDR2 are SGHKS and YYEKEE (reference sequence). The CDR3 is 16 residues long. The ends were cut back, 4 bases at V and 1 base at J, with 15 bases in the middle. CDR3 DNA: TGTGCCAGCAGCCTGCGCACAGGGTTGTCCTACAATGAGCAGTTCTTC. Translation: CASSLRTGLSYNEQFF.